These 26 T cell receptor beta chains were all obtained from the same sample, sequenced in a study of response to subunit inactivated influenza vaccine. Each CDR3 protein gets one entry after TCRdb re-called the RT-PCR reads with MiXCR. The sample yields about 480,000 distinct CDR3 sequences, 10% to 15% seen once. The specimen was PBMCs from blood, collected roughly 48 days after vaccination. The receptors here all came from a man aged 50 to 60 who received an inactivated influenza vaccine.

This clonotype occurred many times. V and J are TRBV10-2 and TRBJ2-5; D might be TRBD1 (5 bases). This CDR3 comprises 13 residues. V was trimmed by 6 bases and J by 4 bases, leaving 12 bases between them. Germline V gene sequence: CDR1 WSHSY, CDR2 SAAADI. The CDR3 DNA sequence: TGCGCCAGCAGGGCGACAGCTTTAGAGACCCAGTACTTC. Translation: CASRATALETQYF.

In its sample, this clonotype was seen a few times. The chain has TRBV28 and TRBJ2-7; D is perhaps TRBD2 (6 bases). This CDR3 comprises 17 residues. V gave up 2 bases and J gave up 3 bases, with 20 bases separating them. Germline V CDR1 and CDR2: MDHEN, SYDVKM. The CDR3 here is CASSLTLEGVTSYEQYF. The CDR3 DNA reads as TGTGCCAGCAGTTTAACCTTGGAGGGAGTGACTAGCTACGAGCAGTACTTC. Full variable domain (remainder filled in from reference TRBV28 and TRBJ2-7): DVKVTQSSRYLVKRTGEKVFLECVQDMDHENMFWYRQDPGLGLRLIYFSYDVKMKEKGDIPEGYSVSREKKERFSLILESASTNQTSMYLCASSLTLEGVTSYEQYFGPGTRLTVT.

V usage is TRBV7-2 and J usage is TRBJ2-2, with TRBD1 as a possible D gene (5 bases). The ends were cut back, 1 base at V and 3 bases at J, with 9 bases in the middle. The CDR3 loop spans 15 amino acids. CDR1 is SGHTA and CDR2 is FQGNSA in the germline V gene. The CDR3 nucleotides are TGTGCCAGCAGCTTAGTCAGGGAAGACACCGGGGAGCTGTTTTTT. Its protein product is CASSLVREDTGELFF. The full variable domain, its missing parts supplied by reference TRBV7-2 and TRBJ2-2, is GAGVSQSPSNKVTEKGKDVELRCDPISGHTALYWYRQSLGQGLEFLIYFQGNSAPDKSGLPSDRFSAERTGGSVSTLTIQRTQQEDSAVYLCASSLVREDTGELFFGEGSRLTVL.

The chain is built from TRBV7-2 and TRBJ2-1, with TRBD2 matching 14 bases. The ends lost 2 bases at V and 5 bases at J; junction bases unmatched: 2. The CDR3 runs 16 residues. CDR1 is SGHTA and CDR2 is FQGNSA in the germline V gene. The CDR3 nucleotides read TGTGCCAGCAGCTTACGACTAGCGGGGGGGGACAATGAGCAGTTCTTC. Protein: CASSLRLAGGDNEQFF.

The chain carries TRBV15 and TRBJ2-2, with 7 bases lining up with TRBD1. V shed 3 bases and J 3 bases; nucleotides not matched to a gene: 7. The CDR3 length is 16 residues. CDR1 and CDR2 (germline): LNHNV, YYDKDF (reference sequence). The CDR3 loop is CATSSFNRGDTGELFF. DNA of the CDR3: TGTGCCACCAGCAGTTTTAACAGGGGTGACACCGGGGAGCTGTTTTTT.

This clonotype showed up many times. The chain is built from TRBV29-1 and TRBJ2-6, with no clear D. Trimming removed 6 bases from V and 0 bases from J, with 3 bases in between. Per the germline V gene, CDR1 is SQVTM and CDR2 is ANQGSEA. The CDR3 runs 12 residues. The CDR3 protein is CSVNSGANVLTF. DNA of the CDR3: TGCAGCGTGAACTCTGGGGCCAACGTCCTGACTTTC.

The chain recombines TRBV7-2 with TRBJ1-2; D uncertain. Trimming removed 5 bases from V and 4 bases from J, with 17 bases in between. Germline lookup yields CDR1 SGHTA and CDR2 FQGNSA. The CDR3 extends over 15 amino acids. CDR3 in amino acids: CASSQSGGATYGYTF. CDR3 DNA: TGTGCCAGCAGCCAATCGGGTGGAGCCACCTATGGCTACACCTTC.

This chain uses TRBV7-6 with TRBJ1-3, with 7 bases aligning to TRBD1. Germline V gene sequence: CDR1 SGHVS, CDR2 FNYEAQ. The CDR3 loop spans 15 amino acids. J was trimmed by 2 bases and V by 4 bases; bases with no gene match: 5. The CDR3, as DNA: TGTGCCAGCAGCTCAGACAGGGCGGCTGGAAACACCATATATTTT. Translating gives CASSSDRAAGNTIYF.

This clonotype occurred many times. The chain uses TRBV7-9 and TRBJ2-1; the match to TRBD2 covers 10 bases. The CDR3 extends over 15 amino acids. Looked up from germline, CDR1 is SEHNR and CDR2 is FQNEAQ (reference sequence). With 6 bases clipped from V and 9 bases from J, the junction kept 11 bases outside the gene matches. The CDR3 region has the DNA TGTGCCAGCAGAAGGGCCGGGACTAGCGTCAGTGAGCAGTTCTTC. Its translation: CASRRAGTSVSEQFF.

This clonotype was recorded at least ten times. V and J are TRBV12-3 or TRBV12-4 and TRBJ1-5; TRBD1 aligns across 7 bases. J lost 2 bases, V lost 6 bases, and 1 base had no gene match. The CDR3 contains 13 residues. This CDR3 is CASRGTGNQPQHF. DNA of the CDR3: TGTGCCAGCAGGGGGACAGGCAATCAGCCCCAGCATTTT.

The CDR3, as DNA: TGTGCCTTCTCCTTAGAAGCGGGCTTAAATGAGCAGTTCTTC. Amino acids: CAFSLEAGLNEQFF. The chain carries TRBV30 and TRBJ2-1, with a weak D call TRBD2 (6 bases). Per the germline V gene, CDR1 is GTSNPN and CDR2 is SVGIG (reference sequence). Trimming cost V 7 bases and J 7 bases, with 20 bases left between them. The CDR3 runs 14 residues. Full variable domain (remainder filled in from reference TRBV30 and TRBJ2-1): SQTIHQWPATLVQPVGSPLSLECTVEGTSNPNLYWYRQAAGRGLQLLFYSVGIGQISSEVPQNLSASRPQDRQFILSSKKLLLSDSGFYLCAFSLEAGLNEQFFGPGTRLTVL.

The rearrangement uses TRBV6-2 or TRBV6-3 and TRBJ2-5; a weak D match, TRBD1 (6 bases). Germline-derived CDR1 and CDR2 are MNHEY and SVGEGT. This CDR3 spans 14 amino acids. The V end was cut by 2 bases, the J end by 1 base, with 8 bases between. CDR3 loop: CASSYGQFQETQYF. In nucleotides, the CDR3 is TGTGCCAGCAGTTACGGACAGTTCCAAGAGACCCAGTACTTC.

This clonotype was seen only a few times. This chain joins TRBV9 and TRBJ1-1; 11 bases fit TRBD1. The ends lost 2 bases at V and 1 base at J; junction bases unmatched: 1. CDR1 and CDR2 from the germline V gene are SGDLS and YYNGEE. CDR3 length: 15 amino acids. The CDR3, as DNA: TGTGCCAGCAGCGTTGGACAGGGGGCGAACACTGAAGCTTTCTTT. Protein product: CASSVGQGANTEAFF. The full variable domain, in which reference TRBV9 and TRBJ1-1 provide the parts outside the CDR3, is DSGVTQTPKHLITATGQRVTLRCSPRSGDLSVYWYQQSLDQGLQFLIQYYNGEERAKGNILERFSAQQFPDLHSELNLSSLELGDSALYFCASSVGQGANTEAFFGQGTRLTVV.

This clonotype was seen at least ten times. The chain joins TRBV7-8 to TRBJ1-1, with no clear D. Germline CDR1 and CDR2: SGHVS and FQNEAQ. There are 13 residues in the CDR3. Trimming took off 1 base at V and 1 base at J, with 4 bases between the two ends. The CDR3 sequence is CASSLVKNTEAFF. In nucleotides, the CDR3 is TGTGCCAGCAGCTTAGTCAAGAACACTGAAGCTTTCTTT.

This chain links TRBV12-3 or TRBV12-4 with TRBJ2-5; 9 bases match TRBD2. The V gene end was trimmed by 4 bases and the J gene end by 5 bases; junction bases not matched to a gene: 14. This CDR3 has 17 amino acids. Here the CDR3 reads CASSYYLSGRGRETQYF. CDR3 bases: TGTGCCAGCAGTTACTATCTTAGCGGGAGAGGTCGGGAGACCCAGTACTTC.

This clonotype was observed a few times. The chain combines TRBV7-3 with TRBJ2-1; 8 nucleotides align to TRBD2. Germline values: CDR1 SGHTA, CDR2 FQGTGA. This CDR3 has 15 amino acids. The V gene end was trimmed by 4 bases and the J gene end by 9 bases; junction bases not matched to a gene: 11. The chain's CDR3 is CASSSVVAGSGEQFF. In nucleotides, the CDR3 is TGTGCCAGCAGCTCCGTCGTAGCGGGATCGGGTGAGCAGTTCTTC.

This clonotype occurred many times. This sequence joins TRBV12-3 or TRBV12-4 and TRBJ1-5; D is uncertain. Trimming removed 3 bases at V and 11 bases at J, with 17 bases between. The CDR3 sequence is 14 residues long. The CDR3 DNA reads as TGTGCCAGCAGTTTTGGAGGTGTCCAGGCAGCCCAGCATTTT. It codes for CASSFGGVQAAQHF.

This rearrangement joins TRBV28 to TRBJ2-5; D perhaps matches TRBD2 (7 bases). CDR3 length: 13 amino acids. In germline, CDR1 is MDHEN, CDR2 SYDVKM. V dropped 8 bases and J dropped 5 bases, with 15 bases sitting between them. CDR3 loop: CASGPWGGETQYF. The CDR3 nucleotides are TGTGCCAGCGGCCCTTGGGGGGGCGAGACCCAGTACTTC.

The chain carries TRBV11-2 and TRBJ2-7, with TRBD1 matching over 8 bases. Germline CDR1 SGHAT, CDR2 FQNNGV. V was clipped by 5 bases and J by 3 bases; unmatched bases: 6. This CDR3 spans 14 amino acids. Written as DNA, the CDR3 is TGTGCCAGCAGCCAGGACAGGGTGGGCTACGAGCAGTACTTC. Translation gives CASSQDRVGYEQYF. Full variable domain (remainder filled in from reference TRBV11-2 and TRBJ2-7): EAGVAQSPRYKIIEKRQSVAFWCNPISGHATLYWYQQILGQGPKLLIQFQNNGVVDDSQLPKDRFSAERLKGVDSTLKIQPAKLEDSAVYLCASSQDRVGYEQYFGPGTRLTVT.

In this sample, this clonotype turned up a few times. The rearrangement links TRBV6-5 to TRBJ2-1, with D uncertain. The CDR3 length is 15 residues. V lost 3 bases to trimming and J lost 8 bases, with 17 bases between them. Looked up from germline, CDR1 is MNHEY and CDR2 is SVGAGI. CDR3 amino acids: CASSYYQASFDEQFF. CDR3 nucleotide sequence: TGTGCCAGCAGTTATTACCAGGCGTCTTTCGATGAGCAGTTCTTC.

The chain uses TRBV7-2 and TRBJ2-5; 9 bases map to TRBD1. The CDR3 runs 15 residues. Per germline, CDR1 SGHTA and CDR2 FQGNSA. The junction had 9 bases not matched to a gene; V was cut back by 5 bases and J by 5 bases. CDR3 nucleotides: TGTGCCAGCAGCCCCCAGGCCGGGACAGGGGAGACCCAGTACTTC. It encodes CASSPQAGTGETQYF.

The gene calls are TRBV12-3 or TRBV12-4 and TRBJ2-5, with 10 bases matching TRBD2. With V trimmed by 0 bases and J by 4 bases, 5 bases remained unmatched. This CDR3 region has 16 residues. The CDR3 DNA reads as TGTGCCAGCAGTTTAGCGCCTAGCGGGGGCGTAGAGACCCAGTACTTC. Residues: CASSLAPSGGVETQYF.

This clonotype was found a few times. The V and J genes are TRBV7-2 and TRBJ2-3; maybe TRBD1 (6 bases). The V end lost 3 bases, the J end lost 0 bases, and 13 bases lay between the germline ends. CDR1 SGHTA and CDR2 FQGNSA come from the germline V gene. The CDR3 is 16 residues long. The CDR3 loop is CASSFAGTTSTDTQYF. The DNA of the CDR3 is TGTGCCAGCAGCTTTGCCGGGACAACTAGCACAGATACGCAGTATTTT.

This chain uses TRBV5-1 with TRBJ1-2; 11 nucleotides align to TRBD1. Per germline, CDR1 SGHRS and CDR2 YFSETQ. The ends lost 4 bases at V and 7 bases at J; junction bases unmatched: 6. The CDR3 has 14 amino acids. CDR3 residues: CASSGQGAFGGYTF. The CDR3 region has the DNA TGCGCCAGCAGCGGACAGGGGGCGTTTGGTGGCTACACCTTC. Full variable domain (outside the CDR3, taken from reference TRBV5-1 and TRBJ1-2): KAGVTQTPRYLIKTRGQQVTLSCSPISGHRSVSWYQQTPGQGLQFLFEYFSETQRNKGNFPGRFSGRQFSNSRSEMNVSTLELGDSALYLCASSGQGAFGGYTFGSGTRLTVV.

The J gene is TRBJ2-7, the V gene TRBV6-1, with 9 bases lining up with TRBD1. This CDR3 comprises 15 residues. After removal of 5 bases from V and 2 bases from J, the junction contained 7 bases not matched to a gene. CDR1 and CDR2 from the germline V gene are MNHNS and SASEGT. DNA of the CDR3: TGTGCCAGCAGTATGGGACAGGGCAGGACCTACGAGCAGTACTTC. Protein product: CASSMGQGRTYEQYF.

This chain connects TRBV15 to TRBJ2-7; D may be TRBD1 (6 bases). V lost 4 bases and J lost 1, with 23 bases in between. The CDR3 totals 18 residues. The germline V gene has CDR1 LNHNV and CDR2 YYDKDF (reference sequence). Here the CDR3 reads CATSTRNFWTVYSYEQYF. The CDR3 DNA follows: TGTGCCACCAGCACGAGAAATTTCTGGACAGTCTATTCCTACGAGCAGTACTTC. The entire variable domain, with the rest obtained from reference TRBV15 and TRBJ2-7, is as follows: DAMVIQNPRYQVTQFGKPVTLSCSQTLNHNVMYWYQQKSSQAPKLLFHYYDKDFNNEADTPDNFQSRRPNTSFCFLDIRSPGLGDTAMYLCATSTRNFWTVYSYEQYFGPGTRLTVT.